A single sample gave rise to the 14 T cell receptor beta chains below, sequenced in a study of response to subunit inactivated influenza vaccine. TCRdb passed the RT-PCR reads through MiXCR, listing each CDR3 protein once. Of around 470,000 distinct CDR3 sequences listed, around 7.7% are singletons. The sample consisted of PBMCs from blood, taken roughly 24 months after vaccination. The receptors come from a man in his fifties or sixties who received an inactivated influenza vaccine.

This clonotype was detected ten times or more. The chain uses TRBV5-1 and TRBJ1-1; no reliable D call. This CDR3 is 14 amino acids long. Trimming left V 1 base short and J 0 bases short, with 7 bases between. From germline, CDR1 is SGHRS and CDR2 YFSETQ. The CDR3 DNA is TGCGCCAGCAGCTTGATAGGGATGAACACTGAAGCTTTCTTT. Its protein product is CASSLIGMNTEAFF.

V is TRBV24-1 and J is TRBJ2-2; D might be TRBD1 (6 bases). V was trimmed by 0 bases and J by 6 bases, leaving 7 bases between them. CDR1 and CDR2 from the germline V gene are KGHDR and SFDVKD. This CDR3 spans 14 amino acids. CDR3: CATSDLTGSGELFF. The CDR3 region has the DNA TGTGCCACCAGTGATTTGACAGGGTCCGGGGAGCTGTTTTTT.

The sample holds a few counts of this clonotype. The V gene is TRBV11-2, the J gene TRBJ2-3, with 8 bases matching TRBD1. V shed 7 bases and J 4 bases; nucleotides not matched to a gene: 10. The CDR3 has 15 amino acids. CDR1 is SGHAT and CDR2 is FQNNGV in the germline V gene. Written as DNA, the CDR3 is TGTGCCAGCAACAAACAGGGGGTGACCCCAGATACGCAGTATTTT. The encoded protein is CASNKQGVTPDTQYF.

The CDR3 region is CASSPPLRGSNQPQHF. The CDR3 DNA follows: TGTGCCAGCTCACCACCCCTTCGGGGAAGCAATCAGCCCCAGCATTTT. V and J are TRBV18 and TRBJ1-5; D unresolved. V was shortened by 0 bases and J by 1 base, with 10 bases between the two germline ends. The germline V gene encodes CDR1 KGHSH and CDR2 LQKENI. This CDR3 is 16 amino acids long.

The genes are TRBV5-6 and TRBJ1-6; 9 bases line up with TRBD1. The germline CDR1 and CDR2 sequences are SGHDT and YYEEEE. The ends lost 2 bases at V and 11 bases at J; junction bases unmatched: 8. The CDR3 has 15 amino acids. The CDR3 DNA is TGTGCCAGCAGCTTCCAGGGACAGGGACCGACACCCCTCCACTTT. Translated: CASSFQGQGPTPLHF. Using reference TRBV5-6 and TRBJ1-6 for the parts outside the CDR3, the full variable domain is DAGVTQSPTHLIKTRGQQVTLRCSPKSGHDTVSWYQQALGQGPQFIFQYYEEEERQRGNFPDRFSGHQFPNYSSELNVNALLLGDSALYLCASSFQGQGPTPLHFGNGTRLTVT.

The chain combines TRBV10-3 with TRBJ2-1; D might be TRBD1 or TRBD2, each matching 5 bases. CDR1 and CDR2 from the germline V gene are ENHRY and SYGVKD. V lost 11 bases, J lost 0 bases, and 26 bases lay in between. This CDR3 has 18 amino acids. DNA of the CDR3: TGTGCCGCCTGGGGCGCGGGCGGTACCTTCAGCTCCTACAATGAGCAGTTCTTC. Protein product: CAAWGAGGTFSSYNEQFF.

In DNA form, the CDR3 reads TGTGCCATCGAACGGGAGCTGTTTTTT. This gives the protein CAIERELFF. The gene calls are TRBV6-2 or TRBV6-3 and TRBJ2-2; unclear D gene. The length of the CDR3 is 9 residues. V was shortened by 10 bases and J by 9 bases, with 6 bases between the two germline ends. Germline loops: CDR1 MNHEY, CDR2 SVGEGT.

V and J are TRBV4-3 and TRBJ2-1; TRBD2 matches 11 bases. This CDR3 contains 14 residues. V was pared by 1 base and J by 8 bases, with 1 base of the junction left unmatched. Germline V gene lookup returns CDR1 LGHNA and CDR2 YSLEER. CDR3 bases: TGCGCCAGCAGCCAAGTGGGACTAGCGGATGAGCAGTTCTTC. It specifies CASSQVGLADEQFF.

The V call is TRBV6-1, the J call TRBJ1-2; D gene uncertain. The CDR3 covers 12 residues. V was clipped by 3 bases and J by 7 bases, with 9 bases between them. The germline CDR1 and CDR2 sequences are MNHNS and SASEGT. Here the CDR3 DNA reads TGTGCCAGCAGTGATGGGTTTTCTGGCTACACCTTC. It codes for CASSDGFSGYTF.

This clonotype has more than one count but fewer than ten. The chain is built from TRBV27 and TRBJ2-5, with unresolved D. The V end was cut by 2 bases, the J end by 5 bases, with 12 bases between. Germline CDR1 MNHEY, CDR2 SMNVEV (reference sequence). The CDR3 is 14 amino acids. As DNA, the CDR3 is TGTGCCAGCAGTTTAATTTCGCCAGAGGAGACCCAGTACTTC. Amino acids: CASSLISPEETQYF.

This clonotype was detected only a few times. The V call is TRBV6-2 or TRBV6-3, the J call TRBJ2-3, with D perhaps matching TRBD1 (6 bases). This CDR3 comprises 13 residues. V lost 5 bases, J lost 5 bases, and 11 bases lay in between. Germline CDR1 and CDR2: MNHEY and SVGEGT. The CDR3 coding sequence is TGTGCCAGCAGTAGACAGGTTGGAGATACGCAGTATTTT. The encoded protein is CASSRQVGDTQYF.

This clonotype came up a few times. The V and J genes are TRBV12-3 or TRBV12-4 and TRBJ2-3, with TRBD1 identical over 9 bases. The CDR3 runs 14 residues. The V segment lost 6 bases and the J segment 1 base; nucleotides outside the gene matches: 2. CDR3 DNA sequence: TGTGCCAGCAGGACAGGGGGAGGCACAGATACGCAGTATTTT. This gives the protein CASRTGGGTDTQYF.

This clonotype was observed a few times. CDR3 sequence reads: CASSGTSGGYQETQYF. The CDR3 DNA reads TGTGCCAGCAGCGGGACTAGCGGAGGGTACCAAGAGACCCAGTACTTC. The chain links TRBV9 to TRBJ2-5, with 10 bases that match TRBD2. This CDR3 has 16 amino acids. Germline V gene lookup returns CDR1 SGDLS and CDR2 YYNGEE. Trimming at V came to 3 bases and at J to 0 bases, leaving 5 bases not matched to a gene.

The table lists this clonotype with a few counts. CDR3 amino acids: CSARVTGTRGGELFF. The CDR3 DNA sequence: TGCAGTGCTAGAGTAACTGGGACCCGGGGCGGGGAGCTGTTTTTT. This chain joins TRBV20-1 and TRBJ2-2; the D gene could be TRBD1 or TRBD2 (5 bases each). V was cut by 1 base and J by 7 bases, with 16 bases left in between. This CDR3 is built from 15 residues. Germline V gene lookup returns CDR1 DFQATT and CDR2 SNEGSKA (reference sequence).